A selection of T cell receptor beta chains follows, all from one sample in a study of T cell responses to AZD1222 COVID-19 vaccine. Assay used: immunoSEQ multiplex PCR; TCRdb lists only in-frame clones, some missing. The repertoire holds 95,000 to 150,000 clones, with around 90% as singletons. The source material was peripheral blood, sampled 28 days after the second AZD1222 dose. The source is an adult who received the AZD1222 COVID-19 vaccine. The CDR3 runs from the conserved cysteine through the conserved F or W. The D gene is left open where the match is weak. Clone sizes are given selectively: once, few, many, or a class where the clone is expanded.

.	TRBJ1-6	.	TRBV2	CASTRDLGSPLHF	TGTGCCAGCACGCGGGACTTGGGGTCACCCCTCCACTTT
.	TRBJ1-2	.	TRBV18	CASSPGTESGYTF	TGTGCCAGCTCACCAGGGACGGAGTCGGGCTACACCTTC
.	TRBJ1-2	.	TRBV6-5	CASNQGIGRGYTF	TGTGCCAGCAATCAGGGGATAGGGCGAGGCTACACCTTC
.	TRBJ2-1	.	TRBV5-4	CASSFRGGASYNEQFF	TGTGCCAGCAGCTTCCGTGGGGGGGCATCCTACAATGAGCAGTTCTTC
.	TRBJ1-2	TRBD1	TRBV20-1	CSASRGQGRIGHGYTF	TGCAGTGCTAGTAGGGGACAGGGAAGAATTGGGCATGGCTACACCTTC
.	TRBJ2-7	.	TRBV27	CASSPGRYSYEQYF	TGTGCCAGCAGTCCCGGACGGTACTCCTACGAGCAGTACTTC
.	TRBJ2-2	TRBD2	TRBV7-3	CASSSLVRGGRNTGELFF	TGTGCCAGCAGCTCCCTCGTGCGGGGGGGCCGGAACACCGGGGAGCTGTTTTTT
.	TRBJ1-4	TRBD1	TRBV9	CASSRDSWSEKLFF	TGTGCCAGCAGCCGGGACAGCTGGAGTGAAAAACTGTTTTTT
.	TRBJ2-7	.	TRBV19	CASSIDRDSYEQYF	TGTGCCAGTAGTATAGACAGGGATTCCTACGAGCAGTACTTC
.	TRBJ2-6	.	TRBV27	CASTLTRRPAGANVLTF	TGTGCCAGCACCCTGACTCGCCGTCCGGCTGGGGCCAACGTCCTGACTTTC
few	TRBJ2-3	.	TRBV7-3	CASSFEWSGDRPDF	TGTGCCAGCAGCTTTGAGTGGTCGGGTGACAGACCCGACTTT
.	TRBJ2-1	.	TRBV30	CAWSAQYEQFF	TGTGCCTGGAGTGCACAGTATGAGCAGTTCTTC
.	TRBJ1-2	TRBD1	TRBV10-3	CAISQGQTFNYGYTF	TGTGCCATCAGTCAGGGACAGACATTTAACTATGGCTACACCTTC
.	TRBJ1-1	.	TRBV7-9	CASSFGGDTEAFF	TGTGCCAGCAGCTTTGGTGGTGACACTGAAGCTTTCTTT
.	TRBJ1-1	.	TRBV10-3	CAISGQMNTEAFF	TGTGCCATCAGTGGACAGATGAACACTGAAGCTTTCTTT
.	TRBJ2-3	TRBD2	TRBV14	CASSPLWGASGGPDTQYF	TGTGCCAGCAGCCCACTCTGGGGGGCTAGCGGGGGCCCAGATACGCAGTATTTT
.	TRBJ2-2	TRBD2	TRBV7-2	CASSIGLAGTGELFF	TGTGCCAGCAGCATTGGACTAGCGGGCACCGGGGAGCTGTTTTTT
few	TRBJ2-6	.	TRBV28	CATAGVGNVLTF	TGTGCCACGGCAGGGGTTGGCAACGTCCTGACTTTC
.	TRBJ1-6	.	TRBV5-6	CASSLMGTYNSPLHF	TGTGCCAGCAGCTTAATGGGGACGTATAATTCACCCCTCCACTTT
few	TRBJ2-7	.	TRBV21-1	CASSPGQRRAYEQYF	TGTGCCAGCTCCCCGGGGCAGCGACGTGCCTACGAGCAGTACTTC
.	TRBJ1-5	TRBD1	TRBV30	CAWRERTGHYQPQHF	TGTGCCTGGAGGGAAAGGACAGGGCATTATCAGCCCCAGCATTTT
.	TRBJ2-4	TRBD1	TRBV15	CATSRDRGVKNIQYF	TGTGCCACCAGCAGGGACAGGGGAGTCAAAAACATTCAGTACTTC
.	TRBJ1-2	.	TRBV5-4	CASSLGQGKEYGYTF	TGTGCCAGCAGCTTGGGTCAGGGGAAGGAGTATGGCTACACCTTC
.	TRBJ1-6	.	TRBV9	CASSVTGYSPLHF	TGTGCCAGCAGCGTGACGGGGTATTCACCCCTCCACTTT
.	TRBJ1-5	.	TRBV5-5	CASSLQSLSNQPQHF	TGTGCCAGCAGCTTGCAGTCTCTGAGCAATCAGCCCCAGCATTTT
.	TRBJ1-5	.	TRBV6-2/TRBV6-3	CASSWDRDQPQHF	TGTGCCAGCAGTTGGGACCGTGATCAGCCCCAGCATTTT
.	TRBJ1-1	.	TRBV2	CASLRAEATEAFF	TGTGCCAGTCTCCGGGCAGAGGCGACTGAAGCTTTCTTT
.	TRBJ1-2	TRBD1	TRBV19	CASSGTEGYTF	TGTGCCAGTAGTGGGACAGAAGGCTACACCTTC
.	TRBJ2-3	TRBD2	TRBV7-2	CASSLVAGGLGSTDTQYF	TGTGCCAGCAGCTTAGTGGCGGGGGGGCTGGGAAGCACAGATACGCAGTATTTT
.	TRBJ1-4	.	TRBV6-5	CASSYSVRSNEKLFF	TGTGCCAGCAGTTACTCTGTACGGTCTAATGAAAAACTGTTTTTT
.	TRBJ1-3	.	TRBV4-1	CASSQVNRESGNTIYF	TGCGCCAGCAGCCAAGTCAACCGGGAGTCTGGAAACACCATATATTTT
.	TRBJ1-1	.	TRBV10-3	CAISGGQGAEAFF	TGTGCCATCAGTGGGGGCCAGGGTGCTGAAGCTTTCTTT
.	TRBJ2-3	.	TRBV6-2/TRBV6-3	CASSYTGGRNTQYF	TGTGCCAGCAGTTACACTGGGGGCCGAAATACGCAGTATTTT
.	TRBJ2-5	.	TRBV7-6	CASSLSIERRQETQYF	TGTGCCAGCAGCTTAAGTATAGAACGGAGGCAAGAGACCCAGTACTTC
.	TRBJ2-1	.	TRBV14	CASSQVYEQFF	TGTGCCAGCAGCCAAGTTTATGAGCAGTTCTTC
.	TRBJ2-3	TRBD2	TRBV7-3	CASSFQRGPTDTQYF	TGTGCCAGCAGCTTCCAGCGGGGGCCCACAGATACGCAGTATTTT
.	TRBJ2-1	TRBD2	TRBV7-2	CASSLVLAIVQNEQFF	TGTGCCAGCAGCTTAGTACTAGCGATTGTACAGAATGAGCAGTTCTTC
few	TRBJ1-5	TRBD1	TRBV7-2	CASSNRGQPQHF	TGTGCCAGCAGCAACAGGGGTCAGCCCCAGCATTTT
few	TRBJ1-5	.	TRBV7-2	CASSLQRGGNQPQHF	TGTGCCAGCAGCTTACAGAGGGGAGGGAATCAGCCCCAGCATTTT
.	TRBJ2-2	.	TRBV7-2	CASSRESSLGAGELFF	TGTGCCAGCAGCCGGGAATCAAGCTTAGGGGCCGGGGAGCTGTTTTTT
.	TRBJ1-2	.	TRBV27	CASSFSETRRYGYTF	TGTGCCAGCAGTTTCTCCGAGACGAGACGGTATGGCTACACCTTC
.	TRBJ2-1	.	TRBV5-1	CASSLRTGRGEQFF	TGCGCCAGCAGCTTGAGGACAGGGAGGGGTGAGCAGTTCTTC
.	TRBJ1-5	TRBD1	TRBV18	CATSGQNSNQPQHF	TGTGCCACCTCGGGACAGAATAGCAATCAGCCCCAGCATTTT
.	TRBJ1-6	.	TRBV11-3	CASSFGHEGSPLHF	TGTGCCAGCAGCTTTGGACACGAAGGTTCACCCCTCCACTTT
.	TRBJ1-5	.	TRBV19	CASSSPHTQNQPQHF	TGTGCCAGTAGTTCCCCCCACACCCAGAATCAGCCCCAGCATTTT
.	TRBJ1-5	.	TRBV19	CASNSLGGYSNQPQHF	TGTGCCAGTAACTCGCTTGGGGGGTATAGCAATCAGCCCCAGCATTTT
.	TRBJ1-6	.	TRBV7-8	CASSQLASPLHF	TGTGCCAGCAGCCAACTGGCTTCACCCCTCCACTTT
.	TRBJ1-2	.	TRBV3-1/TRBV3-2	CASSQVNANYGYTF	TGTGCCAGCAGCCAAGTTAACGCAAACTATGGCTACACCTTC
.	TRBJ1-1	.	TRBV19	CASSIRIDTEAFF	TGTGCCAGTAGTATCAGGATTGATACTGAAGCTTTCTTT
once	TRBJ2-3	.	TRBV5-8	CASSLDLLDTQYF	TGTGCCAGCAGCCTGGACCTGTTGGATACGCAGTATTTT
few	TRBJ2-6	.	TRBV11-1	CASSTRTAGANVLTF	TGTGCCAGCAGCACCAGGACAGCTGGGGCCAACGTCCTGACTTTC
.	TRBJ1-3	.	TRBV15	CATGLGWSTIYF	TGTGCCACCGGTCTGGGTTGGAGCACCATATATTTT
.	TRBJ2-7	TRBD1	TRBV7-8	CASSLTGSHEQYF	TGTGCCAGCAGCTTGACAGGGTCCCACGAGCAGTACTTC
.	TRBJ1-5	TRBD1	TRBV6-2/TRBV6-3	CASSYGQGVRKSNQPQHF	TGTGCCAGCAGTTACGGACAGGGGGTGAGGAAGAGCAATCAGCCCCAGCATTTT
.	TRBJ2-2	.	TRBV29-1	CSVGRDSNTGELFF	TGCAGCGTGGGCCGGGATTCGAACACCGGGGAGCTGTTTTTT
.	TRBJ2-2	TRBD1	TRBV2	CASTWTGQNTGELFF	TGTGCCAGCACGTGGACAGGGCAAAACACCGGGGAGCTGTTTTTT
few	TRBJ2-2	TRBD1	TRBV5-1	CASRGTGNTGELFF	TGCGCCAGCCGTGGGACAGGGAACACCGGGGAGCTGTTTTTT